These T cell receptor beta chains were read from a single sample in a study of T cell responses to AZD1222 COVID-19 vaccine. Using immunoSEQ multiplex PCR, the repertoire was profiled, and TCRdb retains in-frame clones only, with some absent. The sample gives over 150,000 clones, almost 90% of which show up once; approximately 10% is in the top ten. The specimen was peripheral blood, collected 28 days after the second AZD1222 dose. Source of these receptors: an adult who received the AZD1222 COVID-19 vaccine. Each CDR3 is given with its conserved first and last residue. D genes are given only for firm matches. The size of a clone is reported for some rows only, either as once, few or many, or as a class for expanded clones.

>-|TRBV6-4|few|14|TRBJ2-1
TGTGCCAGCAGTGAAGAGCACTCCTACAATGAGCAGTTCTTC
CASSEEHSYNEQFF
>-|TRBV30|-|12|TRBJ2-7
TGTGCCTGCCTGCGGCTATCCTACGAGCAGTACTTC
CACLRLSYEQYF
>TRBD2|TRBV5-1|-|14|TRBJ2-3
TGCGCCGCGAGACGGACTAGCGGGGGTGATACGCAGTATTTT
CAARRTSGGDTQYF
>-|TRBV10-2|-|12|TRBJ1-1
TGCGCCAGCAGTGAGGGAAACACTGAAGCTTTCTTT
CASSEGNTEAFF
>-|TRBV28|-|16|TRBJ2-2
TGTGCCAGCAGTCTCCGACAGTCAGTGAACACCGGGGAGCTGTTTTTT
CASSLRQSVNTGELFF
>-|TRBV7-2|-|13|TRBJ2-5
TGTGCCAGCAGCTCCAGGTACCAAGAGACCCAGTACTTC
CASSSRYQETQYF
>-|TRBV24-1|-|13|TRBJ2-3
TGTGCCACGGCTTCGCGGGGCACAGATACGCAGTATTTT
CATASRGTDTQYF
>-|TRBV6-5|-|13|TRBJ1-4
TGTGCCAGCAGTCTAGGGCTTAATGAAAAACTGTTTTTT
CASSLGLNEKLFF
>-|TRBV7-9|-|18|TRBJ1-4
TGTGCCAGCAGCTCCAAGTTTCAAACAGGGAGGGAAGAGGAAAAACTGTTTTTT
CASSSKFQTGREEEKLFF
>TRBD1|TRBV3-1/TRBV3-2|-|15|TRBJ2-2
TGTGCCAGCAACCGCGGACAGGGTGCCACCGGGGAGCTGTTTTTT
CASNRGQGATGELFF
>TRBD1|TRBV5-6|-|15|TRBJ1-1
TGTGCCAGCAGCCCCGTAGGGGGCAGGGGCACTGAAGCTTTCTTT
CASSPVGGRGTEAFF
>-|TRBV29-1|-|13|TRBJ1-1
TGCAGCGCTCGGAGGGGATCGAACACTGAAGCTTTCTTT
CSARRGSNTEAFF
>-|TRBV4-2|once|15|TRBJ2-5
TGTGCCAGCAGCCTCGGACACTTGATAGAAGAGACCCAGTACTTC
CASSLGHLIEETQYF
>-|TRBV11-1|-|14|TRBJ1-2
TGTGCCAGCAGCCCCGGGGGGCCATACTATGGCTACACCTTC
CASSPGGPYYGYTF
>-|TRBV10-3|-|13|TRBJ2-3
TGTGCCATCAGGGGCAGCGAGACAGATACGCAGTATTTT
CAIRGSETDTQYF
>TRBD2|TRBV7-6|once|19|TRBJ2-5
TGTGCCAGCAGCTTAGGCCGGACTAGCGGGGGGGCCTATGGAGAGACCCAGTACTTC
CASSLGRTSGGAYGETQYF
>-|TRBV7-2|-|16|TRBJ2-3
TGTGCCAGCAGCCCGGGCGTGGGCGGGGGCACAGATACGCAGTATTTT
CASSPGVGGGTDTQYF
>-|TRBV10-3|-|16|TRBJ1-5
TGTGCCATCAGTGATTCTAGGGGTCGAAGCAATCAGCCCCAGCATTTT
CAISDSRGRSNQPQHF
>-|TRBV6-2/TRBV6-3|once|13|TRBJ1-2
TGTGCCAGCAGTTACTCTGCAGGGTCTGGCTACACCTTC
CASSYSAGSGYTF
>TRBD1|TRBV2|-|12|TRBJ1-2
TGTGCCAGCAGACTGACAGGGGCCTTCAACACCTTC
CASRLTGAFNTF
>-|TRBV5-1|-|17|TRBJ1-6
TGCGCCAGCAGCTTGGAGCCACGAGGAGGGAAAGGCTCACCCCTCCACTTT
CASSLEPRGGKGSPLHF
>TRBD1|TRBV2|-|15|TRBJ2-1
TGTGCCAGCGCCATCGGACAGGGCTCCTACAATGAGCAGTTCTTC
CASAIGQGSYNEQFF
>-|TRBV6-5|-|14|TRBJ1-1
TGTGCCAGCAGGAGGGACACATCGAACACTGAAGCTTTCTTT
CASRRDTSNTEAFF
>-|TRBV4-3|-|13|TRBJ1-6
TGCGCCAGCAGCCAAGGGGGCGGTACGGCCCTCCACTTT
CASSQGGGTALHF
>TRBD1|TRBV11-2|-|15|TRBJ1-2
TGTGCCAGCAGCTTGGACAGGGAGGTCGGGTATGGCTACACCTTC
CASSLDREVGYGYTF
>-|TRBV7-2|-|15|TRBJ1-4
TGTGCCATCCAAACCCGGAGGGATTCTAATGAAAAACTGTTTTTT
CAIQTRRDSNEKLFF
>TRBD2|TRBV6-1|-|16|TRBJ2-3
TGTGCCAGCAGTGCGACTAGCGGGGGGCCCACAGATACGCAGTATTTT
CASSATSGGPTDTQYF
>TRBD2|TRBV7-9|-|18|TRBJ2-3
TGTGCCAGCAGCTTAGTGAGTGGCGGGACTAGCGGTCCCGATACGCAGTATTTT
CASSLVSGGTSGPDTQYF
>-|TRBV7-6|-|15|TRBJ1-3
TGTGCCAGCAGTACGCCGACAGGCTCTGGAAACACCATATATTTT
CASSTPTGSGNTIYF
>-|TRBV7-2|-|15|TRBJ2-5
TGTGCCAGCAGCTTAGCGCTGGGGGAGCGCGAGACCCAGTACTTC
CASSLALGERETQYF
>TRBD1|TRBV6-5|-|13|TRBJ1-5
TGTGCCAGCAGTCCAGGGGGCGATCAGCCCCAGCATTTT
CASSPGGDQPQHF
>-|TRBV7-9|-|12|TRBJ1-1
TGTGCCAGCAGCTTATCACAGGCTGAAGCTTTCTTT
CASSLSQAEAFF
>TRBD1|TRBV2|once|15|TRBJ1-1
TGTGCCAGCAGGAGGGACAGGGGGTTGTCGGCTGAAGCTTTCTTT
CASRRDRGLSAEAFF
>TRBD1|TRBV29-1|-|14|TRBJ1-6
TGCAGCGTAAGGACAGGGGGGGTTGATTCACCCCTCCACTTT
CSVRTGGVDSPLHF
>TRBD2|TRBV29-1|-|13|TRBJ2-7
TGCAGCTACACTAGCGGGGGCTCCTACGAGCAGTACTTC
CSYTSGGSYEQYF
>TRBD2|TRBV7-2|-|17|TRBJ2-1
TGTGCCAGCAGCTTCGGGGCCCCGACTAGCGGACTGAGGGAGCAGTTCTTC
CASSFGAPTSGLREQFF
>TRBD1|TRBV5-1|-|16|TRBJ2-3
TGCGCCAGCAGCTCCGGGACAGGGGGCGGCACAGATACGCAGTATTTT
CASSSGTGGGTDTQYF
>TRBD1|TRBV19|-|15|TRBJ1-4
TGTGCCAGTAGTCGCCCGGGACAGGACGGTGAAAAACTGTTTTTT
CASSRPGQDGEKLFF
>TRBD1|TRBV5-6|-|15|TRBJ1-1
TGTGCCAGCAGCTTGGGGACAGGGTTAAGGACTGAAGCTTTCTTT
CASSLGTGLRTEAFF
>TRBD1|TRBV19|-|16|TRBJ1-2
TGTGCCAGTAGTATGGGAGGGACAGACGCTAACTATGGCTACACCTTC
CASSMGGTDANYGYTF
>-|TRBV3-1/TRBV3-2|-|14|TRBJ1-2
TGTGCCAGCAGCTTGGATCCAGTATCCTATGGCTACACCTTC
CASSLDPVSYGYTF
>-|TRBV19|-|14|TRBJ1-5
TGTGCCAGTAGTACGAGGGACACGAATCAGCCCCAGCATTTT
CASSTRDTNQPQHF
>-|TRBV24-1|-|11|TRBJ2-1
TGTGCCACCAGTGTGGGGAATGAGCAGTTCTTC
CATSVGNEQFF
>-|TRBV3-1/TRBV3-2|-|12|TRBJ2-2
TGTGCCAGCAGCCAAGGAGGTCGGGAGCTGTTTTTT
CASSQGGRELFF
>-|TRBV5-1|-|13|TRBJ2-7
TGCGCCAGCAAGAGGGGAGACTCCTACGAGCAGTACTTC
CASKRGDSYEQYF
>-|TRBV3-1/TRBV3-2|-|10|TRBJ2-2
TGTGCCAGCTGGGGCGGGGAGCTGTTTTTT
CASWGGELFF
>-|TRBV7-8|-|15|TRBJ1-2
TGTGCCAGCAGCTTAAGCGCAGGGGCTAACTATGGCTACACCTTC
CASSLSAGANYGYTF
>-|TRBV5-8|-|12|TRBJ1-2
TGTGCCAGCAGCTCCCCTAACTATGGCTACACCTTC
CASSSPNYGYTF
>-|TRBV4-2|few|14|TRBJ2-5
TGTGCCAGCAGCCAAGTGACCGCACAAGAGACCCAGTACTTC
CASSQVTAQETQYF
>-|TRBV11-1|-|12|TRBJ1-1
TGTGCCAGCAGCTTAGTTAGGTCGCTGGCTTTCTTT
CASSLVRSLAFF
>-|TRBV5-6|-|14|TRBJ1-2
TGTGCCAGCAGCTTGGGGGGATTAATCGATGGCTACACCTTC
CASSLGGLIDGYTF
>TRBD2|TRBV3-1/TRBV3-2|-|14|TRBJ2-1
TGTGCCAGCAGACTAGCGGGGGAATACAATGAGCAGTTCTTC
CASRLAGEYNEQFF
>TRBD2|TRBV4-1|-|16|TRBJ2-1
TGCGCCAGCAGCCCAATAACTAGCGGGGGGGCCTATGAGCAGTTCTTC
CASSPITSGGAYEQFF